The rows below give T cell receptor beta chains drawn from one sample of a study of blood T cell repertoires in COVID-19. Assay used: immunoSEQ multiplex PCR; TCRdb lists only in-frame clones, some missing. The sample gives some 400,000 clones, about nine tenths of which show up once; about 1.7% is in the top ten. The sequencing sample was made of PBMCs or T cells enriched from blood (not recorded which). Receptors originate from a woman aged 25-40 years who had recovered from COVID-19. The CDR3 runs from the conserved cysteine through the conserved F or W.

V: TRBV21-1; J: TRBJ1-1; CDR3: CASSIGQGHTEAFF
V: TRBV18; J: TRBJ1-3; CDR3: CASSPQYTRDTIYF
V: TRBV7-2; J: TRBJ2-2; CDR3: CASSLGPSGVGELFF
V: TRBV19; J: TRBJ2-1; CDR3: CASRGAPADNEQFF
V: TRBV5-4; J: TRBJ1-1; CDR3: CASSLVDRNTEAFF
V: TRBV5-1; J: TRBJ2-5; CDR3: CASSGGTGRTQYF
V: TRBV19; J: TRBJ1-1; CDR3: CASSHPGNTEAFF
V: TRBV28; J: TRBJ2-7; CDR3: CASRPQSGTYEQYF
V: TRBV12-5; J: TRBJ1-6; CDR3: CASGTDGSPLHF
V: TRBV7-3; J: TRBJ2-4; CDR3: CASSLGTGEGIQYF
V: TRBV5-1; J: TRBJ2-1; CDR3: CASSLLMYNEQFF
V: TRBV24-1; J: TRBJ2-2; CDR3: CATSDRRQNTGELFF
V: TRBV5-1; J: TRBJ2-7; CDR3: CASSPTYEQYF
V: TRBV4-3; J: TRBJ2-7; CDR3: CASSQVLPTGQGEPYEQYF
V: TRBV6-5; J: TRBJ1-6; CDR3: CASSYSTGLRSPLHF
V: TRBV4-3; J: TRBJ1-1; CDR3: CASSQDQVAEAFF
V: TRBV14; J: TRBJ2-1; CDR3: CASSQDLFWASGDNEQFF
V: TRBV18; J: TRBJ1-2; CDR3: CASSRPDRNQYGYTF
V: TRBV9; J: TRBJ1-2; CDR3: CASSVELGTPLYGYTF
V: TRBV29-1; J: TRBJ1-2; CDR3: CSVEAARRPERPYYGYTF
V: TRBV12-3/TRBV12-4; J: TRBJ2-1; CDR3: CASSEQGHEQFF
V: TRBV10-3; J: TRBJ2-1; CDR3: CAISSGKRQFYEQFF